This is a list of T cell receptor beta chains from one sample in a study of blood T cell repertoires in COVID-19. TCRdb's copy holds only in-frame clones and misses some; the assay was immunoSEQ multiplex PCR. This sample has some 140,000 clones, with 75% to 90% found just once. Sequencing used peripheral blood. The receptors shown here come from a woman aged 45-60 years who had recovered from COVID-19. The CDR3 runs from the conserved cysteine through the conserved F or W. Each record gives: clone size, D gene, V gene, J gene, CDR3 DNA, CDR3 protein. The D gene is left open where the match is weak. Where a row states a size, it is once, few, many or the class of an expanded clone; other rows omit it.

NA,NA,TRBV28,TRBJ1-1,TGTGCCAGCTCTCCCCCCCGGGGGGGGCGCACTGAAGCTTTCTTT,CASSPPRGGRTEAFF
NA,NA,TRBV3-1/TRBV3-2,TRBJ1-4,TGTGCCAGCAGCCAACAGGTGATTAATGAAAAACTGTTTTTT,CASSQQVINEKLFF
NA,NA,TRBV7-9,TRBJ1-1,TGTGCCAGCAGCTCTACGACGAGGGAAGCTTTCTTT,CASSSTTREAFF
few,TRBD1,TRBV7-3,TRBJ1-1,TGTGCCAGCAGCTTGTCCGGGACAGGGAGGACTGAAGCTTTCTTT,CASSLSGTGRTEAFF
NA,TRBD1,TRBV4-1,TRBJ2-1,TGCGCCAGCAGCCCGACAGGGCAGTCCTACAATGAGCAGTTCTTC,CASSPTGQSYNEQFF
NA,NA,TRBV7-2,TRBJ2-3,TGTGCCAGCACCTCCCGCGGGATTACTAGCACAGATACGCAGTATTTT,CASTSRGITSTDTQYF
NA,NA,TRBV3-1/TRBV3-2,TRBJ1-6,TGTGCCAGCAGCCTTCGTCCGGGTCCTACCCTCCACTTT,CASSLRPGPTLHF
few,TRBD1,TRBV6-5,TRBJ1-2,TGTGCCAGCAGTCGACAGGGGGTGAACTATGGCTACACCTTC,CASSRQGVNYGYTF
once,TRBD1,TRBV9,TRBJ1-2,TGTGCCAGCAGCGATAACAGGGGAAGAAAGGGCTACACCTTC,CASSDNRGRKGYTF
NA,TRBD2,TRBV11-2,TRBJ2-5,TGTGCCAGCAGCTCTAGCGGGGAAGGAGAGACCCAGTACTTC,CASSSSGEGETQYF
NA,NA,TRBV5-5,TRBJ1-3,TGTGCCAGCAGCTTGGGACTGGACTCTGGAAACACCATATATTTT,CASSLGLDSGNTIYF
NA,TRBD1,TRBV5-7,TRBJ1-5,TGTGCCAGCAGCTGGGTGGGGGACAGGGGGTCGGGCAATCAGCCCCAGCATTTT,CASSWVGDRGSGNQPQHF
NA,NA,TRBV6-6,TRBJ1-5,TGTGCCAGCAGTCGAAAGCCTTTATCCCGGACAGCGACCAATCAGCCCCAGCATTTT,CASSRKPLSRTATNQPQHF
few,TRBD2,TRBV18,TRBJ2-1,TGTGCCAGCTCACCACCACCTCTCTCCGGACTAGCGGGAGAAAGGGAGCAGTTCTTC,CASSPPPLSGLAGEREQFF
NA,TRBD1,TRBV5-1,TRBJ1-1,TGCGCCAGCAGCTTGGGGGACAGGGGGAACACTGAAGCTTTCTTT,CASSLGDRGNTEAFF
few,NA,TRBV19,TRBJ2-5,TGTGCCAGTAGTATCCGTCTGGCGGGGGAGACCCAGTACTTC,CASSIRLAGETQYF
NA,NA,TRBV27,TRBJ2-6,TGTGCCAGCAGTTTAAGGACCTTAGGGGTCTCTGGGGCCAACGTCCTGACTTTC,CASSLRTLGVSGANVLTF
few,NA,TRBV6-2/TRBV6-3,TRBJ2-5,TGTGCCAGCAGTCTTGGTGAGGAGCAAGAGACCCAGTACTTC,CASSLGEEQETQYF
NA,TRBD2,TRBV6-1,TRBJ2-1,TGTGCCAGCAGTGCTCTAGCGGGAGTCGCCCCGAGCTCCTACAATGAGCAGTTCTTC,CASSALAGVAPSSYNEQFF
NA,TRBD1,TRBV5-6,TRBJ1-2,TGTGCCAGCAGCCCCAGGGGGGATCAATATGGCTACACCTTC,CASSPRGDQYGYTF
once,NA,TRBV20-1,TRBJ2-3,TGCAGTGCTAGTAGGGGACTGCAAAACCTTGATACGCAGTATTTT,CSASRGLQNLDTQYF
NA,NA,TRBV20-1,TRBJ1-1,TGCAGTGCTAGTGGTCAGGGCGCGGGAACTGAAGCTTTCTTT,CSASGQGAGTEAFF
NA,NA,TRBV3-1/TRBV3-2,TRBJ2-1,TGTGCCAGCAGCCAATCGTGGGGGGGCTCCAATGAGCAGTTCTTC,CASSQSWGGSNEQFF
NA,NA,TRBV2,TRBJ1-2,TGTGCCAGCAACAGGTTCTATGGCTACACCTTC,CASNRFYGYTF
NA,NA,TRBV5-5,TRBJ1-5,TGTGCCAGCAGCTTCGGAGGGGGGGATCAGCCCCAGCATTTT,CASSFGGGDQPQHF
NA,TRBD1,TRBV6-5,TRBJ2-3,TGTGCCAGCAGTTACATTAGGGGGACAGGGAGCACGTATTTT,CASSYIRGTGSTYF
NA,NA,TRBV11-3,TRBJ2-5,TGTGCCAGCAGCTTGGAGTCTTTTCAAGAGACCCAGTACTTC,CASSLESFQETQYF
NA,NA,TRBV18,TRBJ2-7,TGTGCCAGCTCACCTACTCAGGGTCCCTACGAGCAGTACTTC,CASSPTQGPYEQYF
once,NA,TRBV6-1,TRBJ2-3,TGTGCCAGCAGTGAGGCCCTTAGGACAGAAGGCACAGATACGCAGTATTTT,CASSEALRTEGTDTQYF
NA,NA,TRBV5-8,TRBJ1-5,TGTGCCAGCACCTCTAGACAGAGAGATCAGCCCCAGCATTTT,CASTSRQRDQPQHF
NA,NA,TRBV10-1,TRBJ2-5,TGCGCCAGCAGTGAGGGGCCCGGGAAGACCCAGTACTTC,CASSEGPGKTQYF
NA,TRBD2,TRBV9,TRBJ2-3,TGTGCCAGCAGCGTAGATCCAGCGGGAGGTTTCGCAGATACGCAGTATTTT,CASSVDPAGGFADTQYF
NA,NA,TRBV18,TRBJ2-2,TGTGCCAGCTCACCAATCGATACGGGGACCGGGGAGCTGTTTTTT,CASSPIDTGTGELFF
NA,NA,TRBV20-1,TRBJ1-1,TGCAGTGCTAGAGCGGGGTATGAAGCTTTCTTT,CSARAGYEAFF
NA,TRBD1,TRBV5-4,TRBJ2-5,TGTGCCAGCAGCCCGGAGGTTGGGGACAGACAAGAGACCCAGTACTTC,CASSPEVGDRQETQYF
few,TRBD1,TRBV30,TRBJ1-3,TGTGCCTGGAGTCCCGGGACAGGGGGAAACACCATATATTTT,CAWSPGTGGNTIYF
NA,NA,TRBV19,TRBJ1-1,TGTGCCAGTAGTATAGGGACAGCAAGAGTAAACACTGAAGCTTTCTTT,CASSIGTARVNTEAFF
NA,NA,TRBV6-5,TRBJ1-2,TGTGCCAGCAGGCTAGGACAGTGGACTAACTATGGCTACACCTTC,CASRLGQWTNYGYTF
NA,TRBD1,TRBV18,TRBJ2-2,TGTGCCAGCTCACCAGGCGGACACAGGACAGGGGACTCCACCGGGGAGCTGTTTTTT,CASSPGGHRTGDSTGELFF
NA,NA,TRBV5-1,TRBJ2-1,TGCGCCAGCAGCCCCCGGGAGAAAGGGTACAATGAGCAGTTCTTC,CASSPREKGYNEQFF
NA,NA,TRBV10-2,TRBJ2-3,TGCGCCAGCAGTGACTTGGGGGGGCGAGCAGATACGCAGTATTTT,CASSDLGGRADTQYF